This entry lists 24 T cell receptor beta chains sequenced from one sample in a study of blood T cell repertoires in COVID-19. Here immunoSEQ multiplex PCR was the method, and the copy in TCRdb shows in-frame clones only, minus some. The profile covers about 200,000 clones, with under 90% appearing a single time and 3.5% to 4.5% taken by the ten largest. The specimen sequenced was PBMCs or T cells enriched from blood (not recorded which). These receptors came from a woman aged 25 to 39 with acute COVID-19.

The rearrangement joins TRBV7-6 to TRBJ1-4, with 8 nucleotides matching TRBD1. The CDR3 is made up of 16 amino acids. CDR1 and CDR2 (germline): SGHVS, FNYEAQ. Germline trimming cut 5 bases from V and 3 bases from J; bases unmatched to any gene: 8. The CDR3 loop reads CASSQSGTGSNEKLFF. Written as DNA, the CDR3 is TGTGCCAGCAGCCAAAGCGGGACAGGATCTAATGAAAAACTGTTTTTT.

V usage is TRBV24-1 and J usage is TRBJ2-3; D gene uncertain. This CDR3 spans 15 amino acids. Germline CDR1 reads KGHDR; CDR2 reads SFDVKD. The germline V and J ends were trimmed by 3 bases and 1 base, with 10 bases remaining between them. This CDR3 reads CATSDLTWGTDTQYF. CDR3 nucleotides: TGTGCCACCAGTGATCTGACTTGGGGCACAGATACGCAGTATTTT.

This chain joins TRBV4-2 and TRBJ1-4, with 7 positions matching TRBD1. CDR1 LGHNA and CDR2 YNFKEQ come from the germline V gene. Losses at the gene ends were 0 bases for V and 6 bases for J; bases not matched to a gene: 4. The CDR3 covers 15 residues. The CDR3: CASSQESGQDEKLFF. CDR3 nucleotide sequence: TGTGCCAGCAGCCAAGAAAGCGGACAGGATGAAAAACTGTTTTTT.

This sequence joins TRBV3-1 (or the pseudogene TRBV3-2) and TRBJ1-6; possible D gene TRBD1, 6 bases. The CDR3 spans 15 residues. Trimming shortened V by 0 bases and J by 7 bases, and 10 bases separated the two germline ends. CDR1 is LGHDT, CDR2 YNNKEL, per germline (reference sequence). This CDR3 reads CASSQDWGHNSPLHF. DNA of the CDR3: TGTGCCAGCAGCCAAGACTGGGGGCACAATTCACCCCTCCACTTT.

There are a few counts of this clone. The chain joins TRBV6-5 to TRBJ1-2; D might be TRBD1 (6 bases). Trimming took 7 bases from V and 4 from J, leaving 13 bases between them. The CDR3 spans 13 residues. Looked up from germline, CDR1 is MNHEY and CDR2 is SVGAGI. The CDR3 coding sequence is TGTGCCAGCACTACTGGACAGTTCTATGGCTACACCTTC. This codes for CASTTGQFYGYTF.

The chain employs TRBV6-5 and TRBJ2-3; 8 positions match TRBD1. Germline CDR1 reads MNHEY; CDR2 reads SVGAGI. The CDR3 loop spans 12 amino acids. The J segment lost 6 bases and the V segment lost 8 bases, leaving 4 bases of the junction unmatched. The DNA for the CDR3 is TGTGCCAGCGGTCGGACAGGGGATACGCAGTATTTT. It translates to CASGRTGDTQYF.

This clone was seen a single time. The sample carries other DNA sequences with the same CDR3. The genes are TRBV6-4 and TRBJ1-2; D perhaps matches TRBD1 (6 bases). CDR1 is MRHNA, CDR2 SNTAGT, per germline. The CDR3 length is 14 residues. V lost 5 bases to trimming and J lost 2 bases, with 12 bases between them. The CDR3 region is CASSPQGSNYGYTF. CDR3 DNA sequence: TGTGCCAGCAGTCCACAGGGTTCGAACTATGGCTACACCTTC.

CDR3 nucleotides: TGCGCCAGCAGCTTGGGAGCCCAGGGTGGTTATGGCTACACCTTC. Its protein product is CASSLGAQGGYGYTF. This rearrangement joins TRBV5-1 to TRBJ1-2; TRBD1 might be the D (5 bases). The CDR3 spans 15 residues. The ends were cut back, 0 bases at V and 5 bases at J, with 14 bases in the middle. Germline CDR1 is SGHRS and CDR2 is YFSETQ.

V and J are TRBV7-9 and TRBJ1-4, with a tentative D call TRBD1 (6 bases). V dropped 1 base and J dropped 8 bases, with 17 bases sitting between them. CDR1 and CDR2 (germline): SEHNR, FQNEAQ (reference sequence). The CDR3 loop spans 16 amino acids. The chain's CDR3 is CASSLDGYREREKLFF. Written as DNA, the CDR3 is TGTGCCAGCAGCTTAGATGGTTACAGGGAAAGGGAAAAACTGTTTTTT.

V and J are TRBV6-5 and TRBJ1-2; D perhaps matches TRBD1 (6 bases). The CDR3 length is 16 residues. Trimming stripped 4 bases from V and 1 base from J, with 16 bases between. The germline V gene has CDR1 MNHEY and CDR2 SVGAGI. The CDR3 coding sequence is TGTGCCAGCAGTTCCTTGGACAGTCGTTTTAACTATGGCTACACCTTC. Its protein is CASSSLDSRFNYGYTF.

The chain links TRBV6-6 to TRBJ1-2, with 7 positions matching TRBD1. The CDR3 runs 12 residues. CDR1 is MNHNY, CDR2 SVGAGI, per germline (reference sequence). With 6 bases clipped from V and 7 bases from J, the junction kept 5 bases outside the gene matches. This chain's CDR3 is CASSPGQLGYTF. The DNA of the CDR3 is TGTGCCAGCAGCCCGGGACAGCTTGGCTACACCTTC.

The chain recombines TRBV3-1 (or the pseudogene TRBV3-2) with TRBJ2-7; D is perhaps TRBD2 (5 bases). CDR1 is LGHDT, CDR2 YNNKEL, per germline (reference sequence). The ends were cut back, 6 bases at V and 0 bases at J, with 12 bases in the middle. The CDR3 has 14 amino acids. The CDR3 nucleotides are TGTGCCAGCAGTCCCGGAGGAGGCTCCTACGAGCAGTACTTC. Protein: CASSPGGGSYEQYF.

DNA of the CDR3: TGCGCCAGCAGCCTATCGGGACTAGCGGGGGGGCTGGGACAAGAGACCCAGTACTTC. Translating it yields CASSLSGLAGGLGQETQYF. This rearrangement joins TRBV5-1 to TRBJ2-5; 16 nucleotides match TRBD2. This CDR3 spans 19 amino acids. With V trimmed by 4 bases and J by 2 bases, 11 bases remained unmatched. CDR1 is SGHRS and CDR2 is YFSETQ in the germline V gene. The full variable domain, its missing parts supplied by reference TRBV5-1 and TRBJ2-5, is KAGVTQTPRYLIKTRGQQVTLSCSPISGHRSVSWYQQTPGQGLQFLFEYFSETQRNKGNFPGRFSGRQFSNSRSEMNVSTLELGDSALYLCASSLSGLAGGLGQETQYFGPGTRLLVL.

J is TRBJ2-7 and V is TRBV9; D is ambiguous. Between the trimmed V and J ends, which lost 0 bases and 1 base, there was a span of 11 bases. CDR3 length equals 15 residues. Germline-derived CDR1 and CDR2 are SGDLS and YYNGEE. The CDR3 nucleotides read TGTGCCAGCAGCGTAGATGATAGCCTTTCCTACGAGCAGTACTTC. It specifies CASSVDDSLSYEQYF.

The genes are TRBV27 and TRBJ2-7, with D perhaps TRBD1 (6 bases). The CDR3 is 13 residues long. Germline-derived CDR1 and CDR2 are MNHEY and SMNVEV (reference sequence). V was trimmed by 6 bases and J by 4 bases, leaving 13 bases between them. CDR3 sequence (DNA): TGTGCCAGCAGGGTCGGGACACATTACGAGCAGTACTTC. Its protein is CASRVGTHYEQYF.

The chain couples TRBV11-3 to TRBJ2-2; no reliable D call. The CDR3 has 13 amino acids. Trimming took 1 base from V and 6 from J, leaving 6 bases between them. Looked up from germline, CDR1 is SGHNT and CDR2 is YENEEA. The CDR3 DNA follows: TGTGCCAGCAGCTTAGCTTTCCCCGGGGAGCTGTTTTTT. Protein product: CASSLAFPGELFF.

This chain joins TRBV11-2 and TRBJ2-7; 8 positions agree with TRBD2. The V and J ends lost 8 bases and 4 bases, in that order; junction bases with no gene match: 10. There are 14 residues in the CDR3. Per the germline V gene, CDR1 is SGHAT and CDR2 is FQNNGV. DNA of the CDR3: TGTGCCAGCGGGTCCAGCGGGGGCGGGTACGAGCAGTACTTC. Amino acid sequence: CASGSSGGGYEQYF. Based on the CDR3 plus reference TRBV11-2 and TRBJ2-7, the full variable domain is EAGVAQSPRYKIIEKRQSVAFWCNPISGHATLYWYQQILGQGPKLLIQFQNNGVVDDSQLPKDRFSAERLKGVDSTLKIQPAKLEDSAVYLCASGSSGGGYEQYFGPGTRLTVT.

This clone has just one count. The chain carries TRBV2 and TRBJ1-2, with D hard to call. The CDR3 is 12 amino acids. Trimming took 3 bases from V and 2 from J, leaving 4 bases between them. Germline-derived CDR1 and CDR2 are SNHLY and FYNNEI. CDR3 nucleotide sequence: TGTGCCAGCAGTGACATGAACTATGGCTACACCTTC. Protein: CASSDMNYGYTF.

The chain links TRBV30 to TRBJ1-1, with a possible D match to TRBD1 (5 bases). Germline V gene sequence: CDR1 GTSNPN, CDR2 SVGIG (reference sequence). V lost 0 bases to trimming and J lost 6 bases, with 11 bases between them. The CDR3 spans 13 residues. CDR3 nucleotide sequence: TGTGCCTGGAGTGTTCAGGGCTTCGCTGAAGCTTTCTTT. This sequence encodes CAWSVQGFAEAFF.

The chain combines TRBV7-2 with TRBJ1-4, with a possible D match to TRBD1 (6 bases). The CDR3 has 15 amino acids. V gave up 1 base and J gave up 12 bases, with 18 bases separating them. The germline CDR1 and CDR2 sequences are SGHTA and FQGNSA. This CDR3 is CASSLVGRGQAELFF. CDR3 nucleotide sequence: TGTGCCAGCAGCTTAGTGGGCAGGGGTCAAGCGGAACTGTTTTTT. The full variable domain, with the rest looked up from reference TRBV7-2 and TRBJ1-4, is GAGVSQSPSNKVTEKGKDVELRCDPISGHTALYWYRQSLGQGLEFLIYFQGNSAPDKSGLPSDRFSAERTGGSVSTLTIQRTQQEDSAVYLCASSLVGRGQAELFFGSGTQLSVL.

V and J are TRBV7-3 and TRBJ2-1; perhaps TRBD1 as D (6 bases). Germline V gene lookup returns CDR1 SGHTA and CDR2 FQGTGA. Trimming stripped 4 bases from V and 10 bases from J, with 23 bases between. The CDR3 runs to 16 residues. The CDR3 bases are TGTGCCAGCAGCTCCATAGGAAGATCAAGGGGGTTCGAGCAGTTCTTC. This encodes CASSSIGRSRGFEQFF.

This chain connects TRBV19 to TRBJ2-7; TRBD1 aligns across 11 bases. CDR1 and CDR2 from the germline V gene are LNHDA and SQIVND (reference sequence). Trimming took 5 bases from V and 3 from J; bases not matched to a gene: 6. The CDR3 contains 15 residues. The CDR3 region is CASSVGQGAFYEQYF. CDR3 nucleotides: TGTGCCAGTAGTGTAGGACAGGGGGCATTCTACGAGCAGTACTTC.

In this sample, this clone is large. The chain has TRBV11-2 and TRBJ2-7; weak D call: TRBD2 (5 bases). The CDR3 extends over 15 amino acids. V lost 1 base, J lost 6 bases, and 16 bases lay in between. Germline V gives CDR1 SGHAT, CDR2 FQNNGV. In nucleotides, the CDR3 is TGTGCCAGCAGCTTAGTGTCAGATCACCGGGGCGAGCAGTACTTC. It encodes CASSLVSDHRGEQYF.

This chain connects TRBV5-1 to TRBJ1-6, with 7 bases lining up with TRBD1. The germline V gene has CDR1 SGHRS and CDR2 YFSETQ. V dropped 5 bases and J dropped 4; count of bases not matched to a gene: 12. The CDR3 length is 17 residues. The CDR3 protein is CASSSGTANRYNSPLHF. The CDR3 DNA is TGCGCCAGCAGTTCCGGGACAGCCAACCGTTATAATTCACCCCTCCACTTT.